This T cell receptor beta chain was recorded in a study of T cells after yellow fever vaccination. Points from the study as a whole: On re-exposure, the response was weaker but peaked faster, at day 5 versus 15. Post-booster samples contained most primary-vaccination clones (nearly 98% CD4, almost 90% CD8).

In this sample, this clonotype turned up a few times. Its matching antigen is unknown. This CDR3 is 17 amino acids long. Germline CDR1 and CDR2: LNHNV and YYDKDF (reference sequence). Trimming left V 3 bases short and J 4 bases short, with 19 bases between. TCRdb recomputed calls from the 5' RACE reads with MiXCR, one row per CDR3 protein. There are around 100,000 distinct CDR3 sequences in the sample; approximately 5.5% occur only once, and about two fifths lies in the top ten. This receptor was taken from a man between 18 and 29 years old who received the YFV17D yellow fever vaccine. The rearrangement uses TRBV15 and TRBJ2-1; maybe TRBD2 (6 bases). The specimen was CD8+ T cells sorted from PBMCs, collected 10 days after the yellow fever booster vaccination. The chain's CDR3 is CATSSAPTAGIYNEQFF. As DNA, the CDR3 is TGTGCCACCAGCAGTGCTCCCACGGCGGGGATATACAATGAGCAGTTCTTC.